This is a list of T cell receptor beta chains from one sample in a study of CD8 T cells in ankylosing spondylitis. TCRdb analysed the 5' RACE reads with MiXCR anew, one entry per CDR3 protein. The data show approximately 250,000 distinct CDR3 sequences, roughly 32% seen once. The sequenced material came from blood, either unsorted or a sorted T cell fraction (not recorded which). The receptor source for this set is a male donor with ankylosing spondylitis or in good health (not recorded which). The CDR3 runs from the conserved cysteine through the conserved F or W. Fields, in order: V gene, clone size, J gene, D gene, CDR3 protein, CDR3 DNA. D genes are given only for firm matches. Some rows mark clone size as missing; the rest say once, few, many or name a class of expanded clone.

V gene: TRBV28; clone size: few; J gene: TRBJ2-7; D gene: -; CDR3 protein: CASSRYEQYF; CDR3 DNA: TGTGCCAGCAGTCGATACGAGCAGTACTTC
V gene: TRBV29-1; clone size: few; J gene: TRBJ2-6; D gene: TRBD1; CDR3 protein: CSARTRTGRHDSGANVLTF; CDR3 DNA: TGCAGCGCCCGTACTCGGACAGGAAGACATGACTCTGGGGCCAACGTCCTGACTTTC
V gene: TRBV28; clone size: few; J gene: TRBJ2-1; D gene: -; CDR3 protein: CASSFPVKSNEQFF; CDR3 DNA: TGTGCCAGCAGTTTCCCCGTGAAGAGCAATGAGCAGTTCTTC
V gene: TRBV4-1; clone size: -; J gene: TRBJ2-5; D gene: TRBD1; CDR3 protein: CASSQSTGAETQYF; CDR3 DNA: TGCGCCAGCAGCCAATCGACAGGGGCGGAGACCCAGTACTTC
V gene: TRBV12-3/TRBV12-4; clone size: -; J gene: TRBJ1-5; D gene: -; CDR3 protein: CASSLGKGQPQHF; CDR3 DNA: TGTGCCAGCAGTTTAGGGAAAGGCCAGCCCCAGCATTTT
V gene: TRBV5-6; clone size: -; J gene: TRBJ2-7; D gene: -; CDR3 protein: CASSPGPTREQYF; CDR3 DNA: TGTGCCAGCAGCCCGGGACCAACGAGGGAGCAGTACTTC
V gene: TRBV5-6; clone size: -; J gene: TRBJ1-2; D gene: TRBD1; CDR3 protein: CASSWGTAEEVDGYTF; CDR3 DNA: TGTGCCAGCAGCTGGGGGACAGCCGAAGAGGTGGATGGCTACACCTTC
V gene: TRBV11-2; clone size: -; J gene: TRBJ1-2; D gene: -; CDR3 protein: CASSPMGAQRGGYTF; CDR3 DNA: TGTGCCAGCAGCCCTATGGGGGCACAGCGTGGGGGCTACACCTTC
V gene: TRBV12-3/TRBV12-4; clone size: -; J gene: TRBJ2-7; D gene: -; CDR3 protein: CASTSMGTPQYF; CDR3 DNA: TGTGCCAGCACCTCCATGGGCACTCCGCAGTACTTC
V gene: TRBV5-6; clone size: -; J gene: TRBJ1-5; D gene: -; CDR3 protein: CASSPWGFSNQPQHF; CDR3 DNA: TGTGCCAGCAGCCCCTGGGGTTTTAGCAATCAGCCCCAGCATTTT
V gene: TRBV28; clone size: once; J gene: TRBJ1-2; D gene: -; CDR3 protein: CASSLARTENLYGYTF; CDR3 DNA: TGTGCCAGCAGTTTGGCCAGGACGGAGAACCTATATGGCTACACCTTC
V gene: TRBV6-5; clone size: many; J gene: TRBJ2-5; D gene: -; CDR3 protein: CASSYRDGETQYF; CDR3 DNA: TGTGCCAGCAGTTACAGGGATGGAGAGACCCAGTACTTC
V gene: TRBV4-1; clone size: few; J gene: TRBJ2-7; D gene: -; CDR3 protein: CASSPWDTHYEQYF; CDR3 DNA: TGCGCCAGCAGCCCCTGGGACACCCACTACGAGCAGTACTTC
V gene: TRBV12-3/TRBV12-4; clone size: -; J gene: TRBJ2-7; D gene: -; CDR3 protein: CASRTWLSYEQYF; CDR3 DNA: TGTGCCAGCCGAACCTGGTTATCCTACGAGCAGTACTTC
V gene: TRBV29-1; clone size: -; J gene: TRBJ2-2; D gene: -; CDR3 protein: CSVEDPGVTGELFF; CDR3 DNA: TGCAGCGTTGAAGATCCCGGGGTCACCGGGGAGCTGTTTTTT
V gene: TRBV20-1; clone size: -; J gene: TRBJ1-5; D gene: -; CDR3 protein: CSARDRLAGPIEPQHF; CDR3 DNA: TGCAGTGCTAGAGATAGGTTGGCCGGTCCGATTGAGCCCCAGCATTTT
V gene: TRBV28; clone size: -; J gene: TRBJ2-1; D gene: -; CDR3 protein: CASCIPGTISYNEQFF; CDR3 DNA: TGTGCCAGCTGTATCCCCGGGACGATCTCCTACAATGAGCAGTTCTTC
V gene: TRBV5-1; clone size: -; J gene: TRBJ2-7; D gene: TRBD1; CDR3 protein: CASRPRPGQGSFEQYF; CDR3 DNA: TGCGCCAGCAGGCCAAGGCCGGGACAGGGGAGTTTCGAGCAGTACTTC
V gene: TRBV20-1; clone size: -; J gene: TRBJ2-5; D gene: TRBD2; CDR3 protein: CSARDQDGLAGADYQETQYF; CDR3 DNA: TGCAGTGCTAGAGATCAGGACGGCCTAGCGGGGGCCGACTACCAAGAGACCCAGTACTTC
V gene: TRBV6-2/TRBV6-3; clone size: -; J gene: TRBJ2-7; D gene: TRBD1; CDR3 protein: CASSAGTGLRYEQYF; CDR3 DNA: TGTGCCAGCAGTGCCGGGACAGGCTTACGTTACGAGCAGTACTTC
V gene: TRBV18; clone size: -; J gene: TRBJ2-7; D gene: -; CDR3 protein: CASSPSRDLNYEQYF; CDR3 DNA: TGTGCCAGCTCACCATCCCGGGACTTAAACTACGAGCAGTACTTC
V gene: TRBV7-9; clone size: -; J gene: TRBJ2-3; D gene: TRBD2; CDR3 protein: CASSSPGLADNTDTQYF; CDR3 DNA: TGTGCCAGCAGCTCCCCGGGACTAGCGGATAACACAGATACGCAGTATTTT
V gene: TRBV6-1; clone size: -; J gene: TRBJ2-1; D gene: -; CDR3 protein: CASSRLPYNEQFF; CDR3 DNA: TGTGCCAGCAGTCGGCTACCTTACAATGAGCAGTTCTTC
V gene: TRBV5-1; clone size: -; J gene: TRBJ2-3; D gene: -; CDR3 protein: CASSLNRPEDTQYF; CDR3 DNA: TGCGCCAGCAGCTTGAACCGCCCCGAGGATACGCAGTATTTT
V gene: TRBV5-1; clone size: once; J gene: TRBJ1-1; D gene: TRBD1; CDR3 protein: CASSLQGRTEAFF; CDR3 DNA: TGCGCCAGCAGCCTACAGGGGAGGACTGAAGCTTTCTTT
V gene: TRBV12-3/TRBV12-4; clone size: -; J gene: TRBJ2-5; D gene: TRBD2; CDR3 protein: CASSSWTSSETQYF; CDR3 DNA: TGTGCCAGCAGTTCCTGGACTAGCTCAGAGACCCAGTACTTC
V gene: TRBV7-9; clone size: -; J gene: TRBJ2-3; D gene: -; CDR3 protein: CASTQDSFTQYF; CDR3 DNA: TGTGCCAGCACCCAAGACAGCTTCACGCAGTATTTT
V gene: TRBV5-1; clone size: few; J gene: TRBJ1-1; D gene: -; CDR3 protein: CASSSRTANTEAFF; CDR3 DNA: TGCGCCAGCAGCTCCCGGACTGCGAACACTGAAGCTTTCTTT